This T cell receptor (beta chain) is from a study of cytomegalovirus exposure and HLA in healthy donors. It was with 60 Vbeta and 13 Jbeta primers that the PCR ran. The protocol was immunoSEQ multiplex PCR, while the TCRdb copy is restricted to in-frame clones and leaves out a portion. Of 65,000 to 90,000 clones in the sample, 75% were seen once. Concerning this clone: The antigen is undetermined.

Trimming took off 0 bases at V and 0 bases at J, with 10 bases between the two ends. CDR3 size: 17 residues. From germline, CDR1 is SGHRS and CDR2 YFSETQ. There were likely unrecorded immune exposures, though donors were nominally healthy when sampled. Study conclusions and caveats: A later analysis found common viral pathogens apparently linked to several of the most significant clusters. Cytomegalovirus association was assigned to around 150 TCR beta chains. Later, an analysis showed that TCR beta chains associated with HLA were more clonally expanded than others that were equally common.

The TCR comes from a man aged 70-80 years in good health and CMV-seronegative. The rearrangement joins TRBV5-1 to TRBJ2-6; weak D call: TRBD1 (6 bases). Material for sequencing was PBMCs. The CDR3 here is CASSLVGRGSGANVLTF. Here the CDR3 DNA reads TGCGCCAGCAGCTTGGTAGGCAGGGGCTCTGGGGCCAACGTCCTGACTTTC. Full variable domain (outside the CDR3, taken from reference TRBV5-1 and TRBJ2-6): KAGVTQTPRYLIKTRGQQVTLSCSPISGHRSVSWYQQTPGQGLQFLFEYFSETQRNKGNFPGRFSGRQFSNSRSEMNVSTLELGDSALYLCASSLVGRGSGANVLTFGAGSRLTVL.